These T cell receptor beta chains were read from a single sample in a study of post-analysis software for immune sequencing data. TCRdb reanalysed the PCR reads using MiXCR and keeps one entry per CDR3 protein. Among 750,000 to 950,000 distinct CDR3 sequences listed, roughly 50% were seen once. The material sequenced was blood. The source of these receptors is a girl between 10 and 17 years old with multiple sclerosis. Both conserved end residues are part of each CDR3. The D gene is left open where the match is weak. The size entry is marked missing in some rows and otherwise reads once, few, many or a size class.

J: TRBJ2-6; size: .; V: TRBV20-1; D: .; DNA: TGCAGTGCTAGAGATCATTCATCTGGGGCCAACGTCCTGACTTTC; CDR3: CSARDHSSGANVLTF
J: TRBJ2-5; size: few; V: TRBV20-1; D: .; DNA: TGCAGTGCTAGAGATATGGGGTTCGGGGAGACCCAGTACTTC; CDR3: CSARDMGFGETQYF
J: TRBJ2-3; size: .; V: TRBV11-2; D: .; DNA: TGTGCCAGCAGCACCCAGGGTTACACAGATACGCAGTATTTT; CDR3: CASSTQGYTDTQYF
J: TRBJ2-1; size: .; V: TRBV5-1; D: .; DNA: TGCGCCAGCAGCGGCTATTCCTACAATGAGCAGTTCTTC; CDR3: CASSGYSYNEQFF
J: TRBJ2-3; size: .; V: TRBV3-1; D: .; DNA: TGTGCCAGCAGCCTATTTCCGGGTTTTCGCACAGATACGCAGTATTTT; CDR3: CASSLFPGFRTDTQYF
J: TRBJ1-2; size: .; V: TRBV29-1; D: TRBD1; DNA: TGCAGCGCTGGGACAGACTCTGGCTACACCTTC; CDR3: CSAGTDSGYTF
J: TRBJ2-3; size: few; V: TRBV2; D: .; DNA: TGTGCCAGCAGTGACGACGCGGGACCCACAGATACGCAGTATTTT; CDR3: CASSDDAGPTDTQYF
J: TRBJ1-2; size: many; V: TRBV12-3/TRBV12-4; D: TRBD1; DNA: TGTGCCAGCAGCCTAGGGACAGGCTATGGCTACACCTTC; CDR3: CASSLGTGYGYTF
J: TRBJ2-1; size: few; V: TRBV11-2; D: .; DNA: TGTGCCAGCAGCTCCGGACTAACGGATTCACTTGAGCAGTTCTTC; CDR3: CASSSGLTDSLEQFF
J: TRBJ2-3; size: .; V: TRBV12-3/TRBV12-4; D: .; DNA: TGTGCCAGCAGCCGCCGGGTGGGAGATACGCAGTATTTT; CDR3: CASSRRVGDTQYF
J: TRBJ2-7; size: .; V: TRBV18; D: TRBD1; DNA: TGTGCCAGCTCACCACCGGACAGGGCGTCCTACGAGCAGTACTTC; CDR3: CASSPPDRASYEQYF
J: TRBJ2-5; size: .; V: TRBV3-1; D: .; DNA: TGTGCCAGCAGCCAAAAACAGGGTTGGGACCAAGAGACCCAGTACTTC; CDR3: CASSQKQGWDQETQYF
J: TRBJ2-5; size: .; V: TRBV20-1; D: .; DNA: TGCAGTGCTAGAGACTTCCGGGGCCCTCAAAACCAAGAGACCCAGTACTTC; CDR3: CSARDFRGPQNQETQYF
J: TRBJ2-5; size: .; V: TRBV12-3/TRBV12-4; D: .; DNA: TGTGCCAGCAGCGGGAGCGGTCGGGGCCAAGAGACCCAGTACTTC; CDR3: CASSGSGRGQETQYF
J: TRBJ2-7; size: few; V: TRBV7-9; D: .; DNA: TGTGCCAGCAGCTTAGCTGGGGTCGACGAGCAGTACTTC; CDR3: CASSLAGVDEQYF
J: TRBJ2-5; size: .; V: TRBV10-3; D: .; DNA: TGTGCCATCAAGGCGGGACCTCAGGAGGAGGCCCAGTACTTC; CDR3: CAIKAGPQEEAQYF
J: TRBJ1-2; size: .; V: TRBV12-5; D: TRBD1; DNA: TGTGCTAGTGGTTTGGGCTCTAGACAGGGGCCTAGGGATGGCTACACCTTC; CDR3: CASGLGSRQGPRDGYTF
J: TRBJ1-2; size: .; V: TRBV27; D: .; DNA: TGTGCCAGCAGTGGCAGGCTCTATGGCTACACCTTC; CDR3: CASSGRLYGYTF
J: TRBJ2-1; size: .; V: TRBV20-1; D: TRBD2; DNA: TGCAGTGCTAGGCTCCTAGCGGGAGGTTCCTACAATGAGCAGTTCTTC; CDR3: CSARLLAGGSYNEQFF
J: TRBJ1-2; size: .; V: TRBV27; D: .; DNA: TGTGCCAGCAGTCCGAGAGGTGCTGGGGCCGCCTATGGCTACACCTTC; CDR3: CASSPRGAGAAYGYTF
J: TRBJ2-7; size: .; V: TRBV10-3; D: .; DNA: TGTGCCATCAGTGATCTACAGGACTCCTACGAGCAGTACTTC; CDR3: CAISDLQDSYEQYF
J: TRBJ2-3; size: once; V: TRBV15; D: TRBD2; DNA: TGTGCCACCAGCTCTGGTAAGCGGGGTGGTACGCAGTATTTT; CDR3: CATSSGKRGGTQYF
J: TRBJ2-7; size: few; V: TRBV5-1; D: .; DNA: TGCGCCAGCAGCTTGCAGGTCAGTTCCTACGAGCAGTACTTC; CDR3: CASSLQVSSYEQYF
J: TRBJ2-5; size: many; V: TRBV2; D: .; DNA: TGCGCCAGCAGTGAGGAAGAGACCCAGTACTTC; CDR3: CASSEEETQYF
J: TRBJ2-7; size: few; V: TRBV5-1; D: .; DNA: TGCGCCAGCAGCTTGGGGGCAGTAGGAACCTACGAGCAGTACTTC; CDR3: CASSLGAVGTYEQYF
J: TRBJ2-3; size: few; V: TRBV20-1; D: .; DNA: TGCAGTGGGGGGCGGTTAGATACGCAGTATTTT; CDR3: CSGGRLDTQYF
J: TRBJ1-2; size: .; V: TRBV5-5; D: .; DNA: TGTGCCAGCAGCTTGGGGTCTGGAACTCACTATGGCTACACCTTC; CDR3: CASSLGSGTHYGYTF
J: TRBJ2-3; size: .; V: TRBV2; D: .; DNA: TGTGCCAGCAGTGGAGAGGGGGGGCATTCAGATACGCAGTATTTT; CDR3: CASSGEGGHSDTQYF
J: TRBJ2-7; size: few; V: TRBV7-2; D: .; DNA: TGTGCCAGCAGCCGCAGGGCTGCCTCCTACGAGCAGTACTTC; CDR3: CASSRRAASYEQYF
J: TRBJ2-7; size: .; V: TRBV20-1; D: .; DNA: TGCAGTGCTAGAGAAACCGGGGAACGTAAGCAGTACTTC; CDR3: CSARETGERKQYF
J: TRBJ2-7; size: .; V: TRBV29-1; D: TRBD2; DNA: TGCAGCGTCGGACTAGCGGGAGGGAGCCGCGAGCAGTACTTC; CDR3: CSVGLAGGSREQYF
J: TRBJ1-6; size: many; V: TRBV6-4; D: TRBD1; DNA: TGTGCCAGCAGTGACTCAGGGGGCAATTCACCCCTCCACTTT; CDR3: CASSDSGGNSPLHF
J: TRBJ2-1; size: .; V: TRBV4-1; D: .; DNA: TGCGCCAGCAGCCAAGATTGGAGCCGCACCAATGAGCAGTTCTTC; CDR3: CASSQDWSRTNEQFF
J: TRBJ1-2; size: .; V: TRBV29-1; D: .; DNA: TGCAGCGTTGAAGATCTAAATCAATATGGCTACACCTTC; CDR3: CSVEDLNQYGYTF
J: TRBJ2-7; size: few; V: TRBV28; D: .; DNA: TGTGCCAGCAGTGGGGTGGTAGTCTCAGTCCCCTACGAGCAGTACTTC; CDR3: CASSGVVVSVPYEQYF
J: TRBJ2-7; size: .; V: TRBV3-1; D: .; DNA: TGTGCCAGCAGCCAAGGCCGCCATAGGGTTCGGGAGCAGTACTTC; CDR3: CASSQGRHRVREQYF
J: TRBJ2-3; size: .; V: TRBV7-3; D: TRBD1; DNA: TGTGCCAGCAGCGCGGGGACAGGGGCCAACACAGATACGCAGTATTTT; CDR3: CASSAGTGANTDTQYF
J: TRBJ1-4; size: few; V: TRBV21-1; D: .; DNA: TGTGCCAGCAGCAAAGGCCCGGACAGGGCATCCCTTTCTGGTGAAAAACTGTTTTTT; CDR3: CASSKGPDRASLSGEKLFF
J: TRBJ2-1; size: .; V: TRBV5-1; D: TRBD2; DNA: TGCGCCAGCAGCTTGGATGGGCTAGCGGGAACCTACAATGAGCAGTTCTTC; CDR3: CASSLDGLAGTYNEQFF
J: TRBJ2-7; size: .; V: TRBV20-1; D: .; DNA: TGCAGTGCTAGAGATAAGGGGCGGTACGAGCAGTACTTC; CDR3: CSARDKGRYEQYF
J: TRBJ2-5; size: few; V: TRBV10-1; D: .; DNA: TGCGCCAGCAGTCTCGGGGACGTAGAAACCGGGACCCAGTACTTC; CDR3: CASSLGDVETGTQYF
J: TRBJ1-1; size: .; V: TRBV13; D: .; DNA: TGTGCCAGCAGCTTAGGGGGCAGCCGGATCACTGAAGCTTTCTTT; CDR3: CASSLGGSRITEAFF
J: TRBJ2-1; size: .; V: TRBV7-9; D: TRBD2; DNA: TGTGCCAGCAGCTTAGTAACGCCTAGCGGGAGTAATGAGCAGTTCTTC; CDR3: CASSLVTPSGSNEQFF
J: TRBJ2-7; size: .; V: TRBV5-1; D: .; DNA: TGCGCCAGCAGCATCCGGGACGGGAGTTCCGCCTACGAGCAGTACTTC; CDR3: CASSIRDGSSAYEQYF
J: TRBJ2-7; size: .; V: TRBV7-3; D: .; DNA: TGTGCCAGCAGTTCCTTGGTTCAGAGGGAGCAGTACTTC; CDR3: CASSSLVQREQYF
J: TRBJ2-7; size: few; V: TRBV29-1; D: TRBD1; DNA: TGCAGCGGCGGACAGGGATGGACCTACGAGCAGTACTTC; CDR3: CSGGQGWTYEQYF
J: TRBJ1-1; size: .; V: TRBV9; D: .; DNA: TGTGCCAGCAGCCCTCAGGACCTGAACACTGAAGCTTTCTTT; CDR3: CASSPQDLNTEAFF
J: TRBJ1-2; size: .; V: TRBV5-1; D: .; DNA: TGCGCCAGCAGTTTTGGGACAACATCTAACTATGGCTACACCTTC; CDR3: CASSFGTTSNYGYTF
J: TRBJ2-7; size: .; V: TRBV27; D: TRBD2; DNA: TGTGCCAGCAGTCCAATGACTAGCGTCCCATACGAGCAGTACTTC; CDR3: CASSPMTSVPYEQYF